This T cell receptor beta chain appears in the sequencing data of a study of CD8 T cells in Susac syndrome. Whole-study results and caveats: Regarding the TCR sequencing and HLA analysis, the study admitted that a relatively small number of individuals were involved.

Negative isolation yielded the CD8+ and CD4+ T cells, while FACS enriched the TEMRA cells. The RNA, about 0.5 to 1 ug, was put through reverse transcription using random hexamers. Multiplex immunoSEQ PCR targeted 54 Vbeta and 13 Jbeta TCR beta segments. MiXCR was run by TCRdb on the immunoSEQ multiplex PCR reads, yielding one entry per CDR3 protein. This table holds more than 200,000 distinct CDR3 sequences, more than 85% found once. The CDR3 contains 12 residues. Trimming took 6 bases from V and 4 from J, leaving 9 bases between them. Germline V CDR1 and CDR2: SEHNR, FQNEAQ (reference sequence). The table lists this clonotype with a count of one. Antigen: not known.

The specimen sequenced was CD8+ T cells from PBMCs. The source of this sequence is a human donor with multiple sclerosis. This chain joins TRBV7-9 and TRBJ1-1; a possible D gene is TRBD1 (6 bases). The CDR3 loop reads CASRTQGTEAFF. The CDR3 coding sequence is TGTGCCAGCAGAACACAGGGCACTGAAGCTTTCTTT.